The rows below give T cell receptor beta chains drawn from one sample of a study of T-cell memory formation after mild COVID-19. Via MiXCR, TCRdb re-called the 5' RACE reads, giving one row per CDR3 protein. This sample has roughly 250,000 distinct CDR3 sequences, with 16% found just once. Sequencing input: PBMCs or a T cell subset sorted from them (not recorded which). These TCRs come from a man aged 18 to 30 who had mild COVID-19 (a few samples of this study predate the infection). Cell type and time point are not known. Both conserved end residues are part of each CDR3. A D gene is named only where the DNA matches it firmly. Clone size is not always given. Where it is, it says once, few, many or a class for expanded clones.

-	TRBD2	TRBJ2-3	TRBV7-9	CASSRARRGGTDTQYF	TGTGCCAGCAGCCGGGCGAGACGGGGGGGCACAGATACGCAGTATTTT
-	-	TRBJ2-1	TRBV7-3	CASSSQDGNEQFF	TGTGCCAGCAGCTCACAGGACGGGAATGAGCAGTTCTTC
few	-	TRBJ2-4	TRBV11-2	CASSLRGLAKNIQYF	TGTGCCAGCAGCCTACGGGGGTTAGCCAAAAACATTCAGTACTTC
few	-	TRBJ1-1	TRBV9	CASSFWRDTEAFF	TGTGCCAGCAGCTTTTGGAGGGATACTGAAGCTTTCTTT
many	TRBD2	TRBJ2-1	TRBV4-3	CASSQRWRQGGEEQFF	TGCGCCAGCAGCCAACGCTGGCGGCAGGGAGGGGAAGAGCAGTTCTTC
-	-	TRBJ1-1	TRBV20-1	CSARPGAWNTEAFF	TGCAGTGCTAGGCCAGGGGCCTGGAACACTGAAGCTTTCTTT
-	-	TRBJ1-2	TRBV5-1	CASSLDQGEGYTF	TGCGCCAGCAGCTTGGATCAGGGAGAGGGCTACACCTTC
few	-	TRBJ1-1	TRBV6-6	CASSHGQNTEAFF	TGTGCCAGCAGCCACGGACAGAACACTGAAGCTTTCTTT
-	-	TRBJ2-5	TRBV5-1	CASSLEVPGETQYF	TGCGCCAGCAGCTTGGAGGTACCCGGCGAGACCCAGTACTTC
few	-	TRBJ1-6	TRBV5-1	CASSFGTQNNSPLHF	TGCGCCAGCAGCTTCGGGACGCAAAATAATTCACCCCTCCACTTT
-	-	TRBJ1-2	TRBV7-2	CASSLAVFDSPYGYTF	TGTGCCAGCAGCTTAGCGGTATTTGACAGCCCCTATGGCTACACCTTC
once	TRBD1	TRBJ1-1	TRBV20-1	CSARGQGDANTEAFF	TGCAGTGCTAGGGGACAGGGGGACGCGAACACTGAAGCTTTCTTT
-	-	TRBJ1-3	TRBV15	CATSGLTTGDTIYF	TGTGCCACCAGCGGCTTAACTACTGGAGACACCATATATTTT
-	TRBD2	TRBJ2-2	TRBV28	CASSSIPPAGGANTGELFF	TGTGCCAGCAGTTCGATCCCTCCAGCGGGGGGCGCGAACACCGGGGAGCTGTTTTTT
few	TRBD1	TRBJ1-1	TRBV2	CASSPGQATEAFF	TGTGCCAGCAGTCCAGGACAGGCAACTGAAGCTTTCTTT
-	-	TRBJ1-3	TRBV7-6	CASSPPAGAVGNTIYF	TGTGCCAGCAGCCCCCCGGCAGGGGCGGTTGGAAACACCATATATTTT
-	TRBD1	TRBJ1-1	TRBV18	CASSPRDRGLGGEAFF	TGTGCCAGCTCACCACGGGACAGGGGGCTCGGAGGTGAAGCTTTCTTT
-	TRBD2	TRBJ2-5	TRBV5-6	CASSLGPGGHQETQYF	TGTGCCAGCAGCTTGGGACCGGGGGGTCACCAAGAGACCCAGTACTTC
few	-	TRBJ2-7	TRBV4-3	CASSQDRGSPYEQYF	TGCGCCAGCAGCCAAGACCGAGGGAGTCCCTACGAGCAGTACTTC
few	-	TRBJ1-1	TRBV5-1	CASSDQSMNTEAFF	TGCGCCAGCAGCGACCAGAGCATGAACACTGAAGCTTTCTTT
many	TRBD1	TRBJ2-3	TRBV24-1	CATSDSQGARDTQYF	TGTGCCACCAGTGATTCCCAGGGGGCCAGAGATACGCAGTATTTT
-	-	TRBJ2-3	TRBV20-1	CSVVDRYSLDTQYF	TGCAGTGTTGTGGACAGATACAGCTTAGATACGCAGTATTTT
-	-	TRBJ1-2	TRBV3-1	CASSQGGSDGYTF	TGTGCCAGCAGCCAAGGGGGATCCGATGGCTACACCTTC
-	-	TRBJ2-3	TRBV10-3	CAISESRGAGDTQYF	TGTGCCATCAGTGAGTCGAGAGGGGCGGGGGATACGCAGTATTTT
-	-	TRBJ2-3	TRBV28	CASTDMDFAETDTQYF	TGTGCCAGCACCGATATGGACTTCGCCGAGACAGATACGCAGTATTTT
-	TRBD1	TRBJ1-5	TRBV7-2	CASSFTGTGNQPQHF	TGTGCCAGCAGTTTTACCGGGACAGGCAATCAGCCCCAGCATTTT
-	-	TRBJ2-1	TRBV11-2	CASSLERLVPEQFF	TGTGCCAGCAGCTTAGAAAGACTAGTACCTGAGCAGTTCTTC
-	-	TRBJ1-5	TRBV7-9	CASSFEGDQPQHF	TGTGCCAGCAGCTTCGAGGGAGATCAGCCCCAGCATTTT
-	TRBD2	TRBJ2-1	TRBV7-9	CASSRLAGSYNEQFF	TGTGCCAGCAGCCGGCTAGCGGGGAGCTACAATGAGCAGTTCTTC
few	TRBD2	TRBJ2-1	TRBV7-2	CASSRSTSEQFF	TGTGCCAGCAGCCGCTCGACTAGCGAGCAGTTCTTC
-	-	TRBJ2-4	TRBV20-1	CSARAFRATLAKNIQYF	TGCAGTGCTAGAGCCTTCCGGGCTACCTTAGCCAAAAACATTCAGTACTTC
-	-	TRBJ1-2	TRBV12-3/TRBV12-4	CASSLAKAVGYTF	TGTGCCAGCAGTTTAGCCAAGGCGGTGGGCTACACCTTC